This T cell receptor beta chain was observed in a study of T cell clonotyping in hematopoietic cell transplantation. Study-wide points: CD4 and CD8 repertoire contributions could not be separated without sorting. Recipient TCR diversity dropped after transplant; expanded clonotypes rose from day 30 to 180. Graft donor and pretransplant recipient Inverse Simpson Index values predicted broader posttransplant TCR diversity.

TCRdb's table, derived via immunoSEQ multiplex PCR, lists solely in-frame clones and lacks some. In the table there are thousands of clones, approximately 85% of which are singletons. Recipients were bled about 28 days pretransplant and at posttransplant days 30, 100, 180. About this clone: Its target is unknown.

This specimen consisted of PBMCs, obtained 180 days after allogeneic stem cell transplant. The TCR comes from a female patient aged 25-39 years who had an allogeneic stem cell transplant, so the T cells may come from the graft donor. Some clones in this sample may be carry-over from other donors' samples.

In DNA form, the CDR3 reads TGTGCCAGCAGTTACTGGGGGGGGACTGAAGCTTTCTTT. Protein: CASSYWGGTEAFF. V and J are TRBV6-5 and TRBJ1-1; a possible D gene is TRBD1 (5 bases). Germline-derived CDR1 and CDR2 are MNHEY and SVGAGI. The V end lost 1 base, the J end lost 5 bases, and 8 bases lay between the germline ends. The CDR3 consists of 13 residues.